Listed here are 11 T cell receptor beta chains from one sample, sequenced in a study of cytotoxic CD8 clonotypes in ibrutinib-treated CLL. Assay: immunoSEQ multiplex PCR; the TCRdb copy retains only in-frame clones and omits some. The repertoire consists of about 300,000 clones, with 65% to 85% occurring once and the leading ten covering 5.6%. This specimen was PBMCs, taken at disease progression, from a patient treated with ibrutinib. These receptors were obtained from a human donor with chronic lymphocytic leukemia.

The chain carries TRBV5-6 and TRBJ1-4, with 7 nucleotides matching TRBD1. Unmatched junction bases numbered 6, after V lost 1 base and J lost 3 bases. The CDR3 is made up of 16 amino acids. Germline V gene lookup returns CDR1 SGHDT and CDR2 YYEEEE. The CDR3 sequence: CASSLYRGRSNEKLFF. The CDR3 nucleotides are TGTGCCAGCAGCTTGTATAGGGGGCGTTCTAATGAAAAACTGTTTTTT. Full variable domain (remainder filled in from reference TRBV5-6 and TRBJ1-4): DAGVTQSPTHLIKTRGQQVTLRCSPKSGHDTVSWYQQALGQGPQFIFQYYEEEERQRGNFPDRFSGHQFPNYSSELNVNALLLGDSALYLCASSLYRGRSNEKLFFGSGTQLSVL.

The V call is TRBV7-6, the J call TRBJ2-3; D is ambiguous. The CDR3 is 12 residues long. Per the germline V gene, CDR1 is SGHVS and CDR2 is FNYEAQ. Trimming shortened V by 2 bases and J by 5 bases, and 5 bases separated the two germline ends. The CDR3 here is CASSLPRDTQYF. DNA for the CDR3: TGTGCCAGCAGCTTACCCAGAGATACGCAGTATTTT.

This clone was seen a single time. The V and J genes are TRBV9 and TRBJ2-3; TRBD2 matches at 8 bases. The CDR3 runs 15 residues. J gave up 4 bases and V 4 bases, and 8 bases lay outside the gene matches. Germline assignment: CDR1 SGDLS and CDR2 YYNGEE. CDR3 coding DNA: TGTGCCAGCAGCTCGTGGACTAGCTTCGCAGATACGCAGTATTTT. Translated, it gives CASSSWTSFADTQYF.

This sequence joins TRBV18 and TRBJ2-2; D is ambiguous. CDR1 is KGHSH and CDR2 is LQKENI in the germline V gene. V lost 3 bases and J lost 0, with 5 bases in between. This CDR3 has 14 amino acids. DNA of the CDR3: TGTGCCAGCTCACCCCAAACGAACACCGGGGAGCTGTTTTTT. It is translated as CASSPQTNTGELFF.

This sequence joins TRBV7-6 and TRBJ2-3; 10 bases are a match to TRBD2. The CDR3 is 21 amino acids. V lost 0 bases, J lost 2 bases, and 17 bases stayed unmatched. Germline V gene lookup returns CDR1 SGHVS and CDR2 FNYEAQ. CDR3 DNA sequence: TGTGCCAGCAGCTTAGCCTGGCTAGCGGGGGCCCTCTCTACGCTCACAGATACGCAGTATTTT. Translated: CASSLAWLAGALSTLTDTQYF.

This chain uses TRBV11-2 with TRBJ2-5; D is unresolved. Trimming shortened V by 5 bases and J by 3 bases, and 10 bases separated the two germline ends. Germline CDR1 is SGHAT and CDR2 is FQNNGV. The CDR3 covers 13 residues. DNA for the CDR3: TGTGCCAGCAGCCTGCAGTGGAAAGAGACCCAGTACTTC. Encoded protein: CASSLQWKETQYF. Full variable domain (remainder filled in from reference TRBV11-2 and TRBJ2-5): EAGVAQSPRYKIIEKRQSVAFWCNPISGHATLYWYQQILGQGPKLLIQFQNNGVVDDSQLPKDRFSAERLKGVDSTLKIQPAKLEDSAVYLCASSLQWKETQYFGPGTRLLVL.

This clone came up a few times. The chain joins TRBV6-5 to TRBJ2-2; a weak D match, TRBD2 (6 bases). The CDR3 runs 16 residues. Germline V gene data show CDR1 as MNHEY and CDR2 as SVGAGI. Deletions cut 2 bases from V and 2 bases from J, with 12 bases between. This CDR3 is CASSYRLGVNTGELFF. The CDR3 region has the DNA TGTGCCAGCAGTTACAGACTAGGGGTTAACACCGGGGAGCTGTTTTTT.

The chain is built from TRBV5-1 and TRBJ1-1, with D hard to call. V was pared by 0 bases and J by 1 base, with 13 bases between. The germline V gene has CDR1 SGHRS and CDR2 YFSETQ. The CDR3 extends over 16 amino acids. CDR3 residues: CASSLAPWRENTEAFF. The CDR3 DNA reads TGCGCCAGCAGCTTGGCACCTTGGAGGGAGAACACTGAAGCTTTCTTT.

The rearrangement links TRBV27 to TRBJ2-1; D unresolved. Germline V lookup: CDR1 MNHEY, CDR2 SMNVEV (reference sequence). This CDR3 contains 16 residues. V gave up 5 bases and J gave up 0 bases, with 14 bases separating them. DNA of the CDR3: TGTGCCAGCAGTGGAACATCCTTTAGCTCCTACAATGAGCAGTTCTTC. It encodes CASSGTSFSSYNEQFF.

The J gene is TRBJ2-4, the V gene TRBV19, with TRBD1 matching over 9 bases. The CDR3 is 15 residues long. The V gene's germline CDR1 is LNHDA and CDR2 SQIVND (reference sequence). V trimming: 0 bases; J trimming: 8 bases; junction bases outside the gene matches: 5. This CDR3 is CASSIDSGQGYIQYF. The CDR3 region has the DNA TGTGCCAGTAGTATAGATTCGGGACAGGGTTACATTCAGTACTTC.

The chain recombines TRBV11-2 with TRBJ2-5; 8 nucleotides agree with TRBD2. The ends lost 1 base at V and 3 bases at J; junction bases unmatched: 7. The CDR3 spans 16 residues. The V gene's germline CDR1 is SGHAT and CDR2 FQNNGV. CDR3 protein: CASSLGWRGDKETQYF. The CDR3 DNA reads TGTGCCAGCAGCTTAGGCTGGCGGGGGGATAAAGAGACCCAGTACTTC.